The source of this T cell receptor beta chain is a study of shared clonotypes between healthy human individuals. Here immunoSEQ multiplex PCR was the method, and the copy in TCRdb shows in-frame clones only, minus some. The profile shows 600,000 to 800,000 clones, roughly 72% of them singletons. Germline assignment: CDR1 GTSNPN and CDR2 SVGIG (reference sequence). This CDR3 is built from 13 residues. The ends were cut back, 2 bases at V and 2 bases at J, with 7 bases in the middle. This receptor was identified in a woman aged 30 to 39 in good health. V is TRBV30 and J is TRBJ1-5; D is undetermined. Source material: memory CD4+ T cells sorted from blood. The sample's subset: CD45RA-negative fraction. The CDR3 sequence: CAWSKKGNQPQHF. For the CDR3, the DNA is TGTGCCTGGAGTAAGAAGGGCAATCAGCCCCAGCATTTT.